Reported below is one T cell receptor (beta chain). Its antigen specificity is not known. The input lacks base qualities; no much larger clone sits a single base away. Library creation used PCR. Sequencing was performed on an Illumina HiSeq 2500. Molecular barcoding was employed in the preparation of TCR libraries, with unique molecular identifiers being used to normalize TCRbeta repertoire quantification. The public reads were reanalyzed by TCRdb: fastp trimming at Q25, MiXCR alignment, in-frame beta chains only. Every distinct CDR3 protein forms one entry, paired with its most common genes and DNA. Recorded for this sample are approximately 800,000 distinct CDR3 sequences; 16% of them occurred a single time. The biggest ten clones account for just under 5% of the sample. Taken with the paper, the label for treatment or condition translates to: allogeneic hematopoietic cell transplantation with graft depleted of TCRalphabeta T cells and CD19 B cells. Transplant recipients were children who received TCRalphabeta/CD19-depleted allogeneic hematopoietic cell grafts.

V sheds 3 bases and J sheds 0 bases, leaving 15 bases between their ends. For CDR1 and CDR2, the germline V gene lists SNHLY and FYNNEI. The CDR3 sequence holds 17 residues, the cysteine and phenylalanine included. Of the read, only the CDR3 DNA is kept; its 51 bases are in frame from base 1. This specimen belongs to a study of T-cell reconstitution after alpha-beta-depleted transplantation in children (dated by TCRdb to 2016 to 2018). About the full investigation: T-cell immune reconstitution after TCRalphabeta/CD19-depleted allogeneic hematopoietic cell transplantation in children was quantitatively tracked in the study by means of TCR repertoire profiling.

General study outcomes and caveats: Apparently early alphabetaT-cell count recovery about two months after transplant reportedly relied on only several hundred rapidly expanded clones derived from non-depleted graft cells. Over the following months the frequencies of hyperexpanded clones went down, and after one year T-cell counts and TCRbeta diversity were mostly credited to newly produced T cells. The high TCRbeta diversity at day 60 in some patients was ascribed to recipient T cells and intrathymic progenitors that had survived conditioning.

The chain is made from TRBV2 and TRBJ1-3; the D gene identity is not certain. The sequence was obtained from a male patient under 18 who had a stem cell transplant for acute lymphoblastic leukemia, so the T cells may come from the graft donor. The sample in question was PBMCs, mostly from graft donor cells, obtained 360 days after TCRalphabeta/CD19-depleted stem cell transplant. The DNA sequence is as follows: TGTGCCAGCAGTGATGGTTCGGGTTTGCTCTCTGGAAACACCATATATTTT. This is translated as CASSDGSGLLSGNTIYF.